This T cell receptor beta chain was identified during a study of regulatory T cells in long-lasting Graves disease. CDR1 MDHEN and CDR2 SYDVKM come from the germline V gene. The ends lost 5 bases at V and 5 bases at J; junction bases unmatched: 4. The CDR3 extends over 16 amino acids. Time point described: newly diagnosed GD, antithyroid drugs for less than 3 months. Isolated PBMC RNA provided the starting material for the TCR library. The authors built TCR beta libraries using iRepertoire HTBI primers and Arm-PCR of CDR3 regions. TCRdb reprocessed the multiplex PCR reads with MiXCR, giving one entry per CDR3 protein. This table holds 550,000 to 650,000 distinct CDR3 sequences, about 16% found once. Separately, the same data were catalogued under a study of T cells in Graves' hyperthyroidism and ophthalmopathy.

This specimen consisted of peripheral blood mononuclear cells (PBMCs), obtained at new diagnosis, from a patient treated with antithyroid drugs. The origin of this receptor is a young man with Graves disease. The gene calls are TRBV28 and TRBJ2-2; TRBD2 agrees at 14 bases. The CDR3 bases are TGTGCCAGCAGTCTGGGACTAGCGGGAGAGACCGGGGAGCTGTTTTTT. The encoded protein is CASSLGLAGETGELFF. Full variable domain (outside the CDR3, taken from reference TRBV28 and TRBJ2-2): DVKVTQSSRYLVKRTGEKVFLECVQDMDHENMFWYRQDPGLGLRLIYFSYDVKMKEKGDIPEGYSVSREKKERFSLILESASTNQTSMYLCASSLGLAGETGELFFGEGSRLTVL.